What follows are 3 T cell receptor beta chains derived from one specimen sequenced in a study of blood T cell repertoires in COVID-19. The repertoire was sequenced with immunoSEQ multiplex PCR; TCRdb's copy has only in-frame clones and lacks some. This table holds hundreds of thousands of clones, about 90% found once. The sequencing input was peripheral blood. The receptors derive from a woman aged 60 to 75 with COVID-19, enrolled during active disease.

V gene TRBV4-2 combines with J gene TRBJ2-7; unclear D gene. The CDR3 is made up of 16 amino acids. Between the trimmed V and J ends, which lost 4 bases and 1 base, there was a span of 17 bases. Germline V CDR1 and CDR2: LGHNA, YNFKEQ. CDR3 sequence: CASSPRAPPESYEQYF. Written as DNA, the CDR3 is TGTGCCAGCAGCCCAAGAGCTCCCCCGGAGTCCTACGAGCAGTACTTC.

The chain links TRBV5-1 to TRBJ2-7; D gene unclear. This CDR3 has 14 residues. CDR1 and CDR2 (germline): SGHRS, YFSETQ. V lost 0 bases and J 1 base, leaving 8 bases between the germline ends. The CDR3 sequence is CASSLVSASYEQYF. CDR3 nucleotides: TGCGCCAGCAGCTTGGTTTCCGCGTCCTACGAGCAGTACTTC.

This chain connects TRBV5-1 to TRBJ2-7; TRBD1 matches 10 bases. The V and J ends lost 4 bases and 1 base, in that order; junction bases with no gene match: 8. This CDR3 region has 16 residues. Germline assignment: CDR1 SGHRS and CDR2 YFSETQ. This CDR3 is CASSNFRTGGSYEQYF. Written as DNA, the CDR3 is TGCGCCAGCAGCAATTTTCGGACAGGGGGTTCCTACGAGCAGTACTTC.